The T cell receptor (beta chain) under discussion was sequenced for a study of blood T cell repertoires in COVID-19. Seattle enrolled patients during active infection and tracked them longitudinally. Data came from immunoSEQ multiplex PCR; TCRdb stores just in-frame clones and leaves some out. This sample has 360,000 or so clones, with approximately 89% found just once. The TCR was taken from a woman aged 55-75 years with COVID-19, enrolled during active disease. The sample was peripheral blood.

CDR3 residues: CASSNGTDGAKETQYF. The CDR3 bases are TGTGCCAGCAGCAATGGGACAGACGGGGCCAAAGAGACCCAGTACTTC. V is TRBV21-1 and J is TRBJ2-5; the table's D gene call, TRBD1, was not cross checked with the DNA. TRBV21-1 is classified as a pseudogene. The CDR3 loop spans 16 amino acids.